One sample yielded the 27 T cell receptor beta chains listed below, sequenced in a study of OX40 agonist ivuxolimab in advanced cancers. Sequencing was performed with immunoSEQ multiplex PCR; in TCRdb, only in-frame clones are kept and a portion is missing. The table lists some 33,000 clones, roughly 68% of them singletons. The sample here was CD4+ or CD8+ T cells sorted from blood, taken in a trial of the OX40 agonist ivuxolimab. The receptors were sampled from an adult with an advanced solid tumor such as melanoma, head and neck, liver or kidney cancer.

V gene TRBV28 combines with J gene TRBJ2-6; 7 nucleotides match TRBD1. The CDR3 spans 15 residues. From germline, CDR1 is MDHEN and CDR2 SYDVKM. V was pared by 3 bases and J by 9 bases, with 8 bases of the junction left unmatched. The CDR3 reads CASSFTSGGVNVLTF. The CDR3 DNA reads as TGTGCCAGCAGTTTCACGTCAGGGGGAGTCAACGTCCTGACTTTC.

V is TRBV2 and J is TRBJ1-1, with D possibly matching TRBD1 (5 bases). The CDR3 sequence is 14 residues long. Trimming removed 5 bases from V and 3 bases from J, with 13 bases in between. Germline values: CDR1 SNHLY, CDR2 FYNNEI. The DNA for the CDR3 is TGTGCCAGCAGTACGGGACGCCTGGACACTGAAGCTTTCTTT. Protein: CASSTGRLDTEAFF.

This chain connects TRBV27 to TRBJ2-2; D unresolved. Per germline, CDR1 MNHEY and CDR2 SMNVEV (reference sequence). V shed 2 bases and J shed 6 bases, with 13 bases lying between them. This CDR3 has 15 amino acids. Written as DNA, the CDR3 is TGTGCCAGCAGTTTAGCGGCCCTGTCCTCCGGGGAGCTGTTTTTT. Its protein is CASSLAALSSGELFF.

This clone was found once. The J gene is TRBJ2-1, the V gene TRBV7-3, with 10 nucleotides matching TRBD2. The junction had 7 bases not matched to a gene; V was cut back by 4 bases and J by 7 bases. Germline V gene data show CDR1 as SGHTA and CDR2 as FQGTGA. This CDR3 is built from 15 residues. The DNA of the CDR3 is TGTGCCAGCAGCTATAGCGGGGGGCCGCGGAATGAGCAGTTCTTC. Its translation is CASSYSGGPRNEQFF.

This sequence joins TRBV5-4 and TRBJ2-3; D unclear. The CDR3 spans 11 residues. The ends were cut back, 2 bases at V and 6 bases at J, with 4 bases in the middle. CDR1 is SGHNT and CDR2 is YYREEE in the germline V gene (reference sequence). CDR3 DNA sequence: TGTGCCAGCAGCTTAACCGATACGCAGTATTTT. Encoded protein: CASSLTDTQYF.

Of note for this clone: The same CDR3 also results from other DNA sequences found in this sample. The V gene is TRBV6-6, the J gene TRBJ1-5; 7 bases agree with TRBD1. Trimming cost V 5 bases and J 2 bases; bases outside gene matches: 9. Germline CDR1 MNHNY, CDR2 SVGAGI (reference sequence). The CDR3 extends over 16 amino acids. The CDR3 loop is CASSPRSTGGNQPQHF. For the CDR3, the DNA is TGTGCCAGCAGTCCGAGATCTACAGGGGGCAATCAGCCCCAGCATTTT.

The rearrangement joins TRBV2 to TRBJ1-5, with D maybe TRBD1 (6 bases). The CDR3 covers 16 residues. With 6 bases removed from V and 2 bases from J, the gap between germline ends came to 17 bases. Germline CDR1 and CDR2: SNHLY and FYNNEI. The chain's CDR3 is CASRPRQAEGNQPQHF. DNA of the CDR3: TGTGCCAGCAGGCCTAGACAGGCGGAGGGCAATCAGCCCCAGCATTTT.

This clone qualifies as medium-sized. The rearrangement joins TRBV9 to TRBJ1-4, with 7 bases lining up with TRBD1. In germline, CDR1 is SGDLS, CDR2 YYNGEE. The CDR3 consists of 12 residues. The V segment lost 3 bases and the J segment 11 bases; nucleotides outside the gene matches: 4. This CDR3 is CASSGPTGKLFF. CDR3 DNA sequence: TGTGCCAGCAGCGGACCGACAGGGAAACTGTTTTTT.

The chain links TRBV6-4 to TRBJ1-6, with TRBD1 matching over 8 bases. The V segment lost 4 bases and the J segment 6 bases; nucleotides outside the gene matches: 5. Germline CDR1 reads MRHNA; CDR2 reads SNTAGT. This CDR3 has 15 residues. The CDR3 region has the DNA TGTGCCAGCAGTGTGCGGCAGGGGGCTAATTCACCCCTCCACTTT. Translated: CASSVRQGANSPLHF.

The V gene is TRBV15, the J gene TRBJ2-7, with D perhaps matching TRBD2 (5 bases). CDR1 is LNHNV, CDR2 YYDKDF, per germline (reference sequence). The CDR3 spans 15 residues. Trimming took off 4 bases at V and 4 bases at J, with 17 bases between the two ends. CDR3 residues: CATSTQTIGVYEQYF. The CDR3 nucleotides read TGTGCCACCAGCACTCAGACTATCGGGGTTTACGAGCAGTACTTC.

The chain joins TRBV18 to TRBJ2-2; D not certain. V was shortened by 1 base and J by 5 bases, with 11 bases between the two germline ends. CDR1 and CDR2 (germline): KGHSH, LQKENI. CDR3 length: 15 amino acids. CDR3 nucleotide sequence: TGTGCCAGCTCACCACGTGAAAGGGCGACCGGGGAGCTGTTTTTT. Translation: CASSPRERATGELFF.

The gene calls are TRBV6-5 and TRBJ2-7; 8 nucleotides line up with TRBD1. CDR1 and CDR2 from the germline V gene are MNHEY and SVGAGI. V gave up 0 bases and J gave up 3 bases; unmatched junction bases: 1. This CDR3 is 14 amino acids long. CDR3 nucleotide sequence: TGTGCCAGCAGTTACTCCGGACAGGGCTACGAGCAGTACTTC. It encodes CASSYSGQGYEQYF.

The chain joins TRBV19 to TRBJ1-1, with TRBD1 matching over 7 bases. The germline gives CDR1 LNHDA, CDR2 SQIVND (reference sequence). V shed 6 bases and J 1 base; nucleotides not matched to a gene: 11. The CDR3 contains 16 residues. The CDR3 DNA reads TGTGCCAGTAGGCCTCCCGGTGACAGGGCGAACACTGAAGCTTTCTTT. It is translated as CASRPPGDRANTEAFF.

This chain joins TRBV4-1 and TRBJ2-1; 11 nucleotides line up with TRBD2. V lost 0 bases to trimming and J lost 4 bases; unmatched junction nucleotides: 11. Germline CDR1 and CDR2: MGHRA and YSYEKL. The CDR3 covers 19 residues. The CDR3 region is CASSQDLSIAGGRYNEQFF. Here the CDR3 DNA reads TGCGCCAGCAGCCAAGATTTAAGTATAGCGGGGGGGCGGTACAATGAGCAGTTCTTC.

The genes are TRBV10-2 and TRBJ2-5, with 8 bases aligning to TRBD1. Losses at the gene ends were 6 bases for V and 2 bases for J; bases not matched to a gene: 5. This CDR3 is built from 14 residues. Germline V gives CDR1 WSHSY, CDR2 SAAADI. This CDR3 reads CASRKGQEQETQYF. CDR3 bases: TGCGCCAGCAGAAAGGGACAGGAGCAAGAGACCCAGTACTTC.

J is TRBJ2-7 and V is TRBV10-3; D is undetermined. Between the trimmed V and J ends, which lost 3 bases and 3 bases, there was a span of 3 bases. CDR1 ENHRY and CDR2 SYGVKD come from the germline V gene. The CDR3 has 11 amino acids. CDR3 coding DNA: TGTGCCATCAGTGACGGCTACGAGCAGTACGTC. This gives the protein CAISDGYEQYV.

In this sample, this clone turned up many times. The chain is built from TRBV5-1 and TRBJ2-1; 11 bases are a match to TRBD2. Trimming removed 4 bases from V and 7 bases from J; junction bases left unmatched: 4. The CDR3 consists of 14 residues. Germline V gives CDR1 SGHRS, CDR2 YFSETQ. In DNA form, the CDR3 reads TGCGCCAGCAGCCCTGGGACTAGCGGAAATGAGCAGTTCTTC. Amino acid sequence: CASSPGTSGNEQFF.

The chain carries TRBV7-2 and TRBJ1-1; perhaps TRBD1 as D (5 bases). The V gene's germline CDR1 is SGHTA and CDR2 FQGNSA. V lost 1 base and J lost 0, with 9 bases in between. The CDR3 covers 15 residues. The CDR3: CASSLVGGLNTEAFF. The CDR3 coding sequence is TGTGCCAGCAGCTTAGTGGGGGGATTGAACACTGAAGCTTTCTTT.

The V and J genes are TRBV30 and TRBJ1-1; TRBD1 matches at 7 bases. The CDR3 has 13 amino acids. In germline, CDR1 is GTSNPN, CDR2 SVGIG (reference sequence). The J segment lost 4 bases and the V segment lost 3 bases, leaving 5 bases of the junction unmatched. The CDR3 region is CAWRTRQGTEAFF. CDR3 nucleotide sequence: TGTGCCTGGAGGACCCGACAGGGCACTGAAGCTTTCTTT. Together with reference TRBV30 and TRBJ1-1, the CDR3 gives the full variable domain: SQTIHQWPATLVQPVGSPLSLECTVEGTSNPNLYWYRQAAGRGLQLLFYSVGIGQISSEVPQNLSASRPQDRQFILSSKKLLLSDSGFYLCAWRTRQGTEAFFGQGTRLTVV.

This clone appeared a single time. The V and J genes are TRBV18 and TRBJ1-4; D may be TRBD1 (6 bases). V lost 2 bases, J lost 6 bases, and 16 bases lay in between. The germline V gene has CDR1 KGHSH and CDR2 LQKENI. The CDR3 totals 16 residues. The CDR3 loop is CASSPILGQQDEKLFF. Here the CDR3 DNA reads TGTGCCAGCTCACCAATTTTAGGACAGCAGGATGAAAAACTGTTTTTT.

The J gene is TRBJ2-2, the V gene TRBV9; D is perhaps TRBD1 or TRBD2 (5 bases each). V was trimmed by 0 bases and J by 5 bases, leaving 17 bases between them. The CDR3 spans 17 residues. Per germline, CDR1 SGDLS and CDR2 YYNGEE. The CDR3 region is CASSVALGQGGTGELFF. In DNA, the CDR3 is TGTGCCAGCAGCGTAGCCCTCGGGCAGGGCGGGACCGGGGAGCTGTTTTTT.

The genes are TRBV6-4 and TRBJ1-2; 7 nucleotides line up with TRBD1. The CDR3 extends over 15 amino acids. The ends lost 6 bases at V and 4 bases at J; junction bases unmatched: 11. The germline V gene has CDR1 MRHNA and CDR2 SNTAGT. The DNA of the CDR3 is TGTGCCAGCAGCGAAGGGACAGACTATGGCTATGGCTACACCTTC. The encoded protein is CASSEGTDYGYGYTF.

This chain uses TRBV5-1 with TRBJ1-6; no definite D call. V was pared by 4 bases and J by 6 bases, with 8 bases between. The CDR3 runs 13 residues. Germline values: CDR1 SGHRS, CDR2 YFSETQ. Here the CDR3 reads CASSEEGNSPLHF. The CDR3 DNA is TGCGCCAGCAGCGAAGAGGGTAATTCACCCCTCCACTTT.

The chain is built from TRBV6-1 and TRBJ1-5; D is uncertain. The CDR3 loop spans 13 amino acids. The germline V gene has CDR1 MNHNS and CDR2 SASEGT. V was shortened by 7 bases and J by 3 bases, with 10 bases between the two germline ends. As DNA, the CDR3 is TGTGCCAGCAACCGACTGCTCAATCAGCCCCAGCATTTT. It codes for CASNRLLNQPQHF.

The chain uses TRBV7-7 and TRBJ1-5; possibly TRBD1 for D (6 bases). CDR3 length equals 14 residues. Trimming took off 6 bases at V and 2 bases at J, with 11 bases between the two ends. Germline lookup yields CDR1 SSHAT and CDR2 FNYEAQ (reference sequence). The CDR3, as DNA: TGTGCCAGCAGTAAGAGGGGGGGCAATCAGCCCCAGCATTTT. Protein: CASSKRGGNQPQHF.

The gene calls are TRBV19 and TRBJ1-5; 9 nucleotides match TRBD1. Trimming at V came to 7 bases and at J to 4 bases, leaving 2 bases not matched to a gene. Germline assignment: CDR1 LNHDA and CDR2 SQIVND (reference sequence). The CDR3 has 13 amino acids. CDR3 DNA: TGTGCCAGTAAACAGGGGGCGAATCAGCCCCAGCATTTT. It codes for CASKQGANQPQHF.

CDR3 amino acids: CASSRVGFRDTQYF. The CDR3 DNA reads TGCGCCAGCAGCCGTGTAGGGTTTAGAGATACGCAGTATTTT. The chain combines TRBV4-1 with TRBJ2-3; D unresolved. The V end was cut by 4 bases, the J end by 5 bases, with 13 bases between. CDR3 size: 14 residues. Per the germline V gene, CDR1 is MGHRA and CDR2 is YSYEKL.